A single sample is the source of the 12 T cell receptor beta chains below, sequenced in a study of CXCR3-negative and CXCR3-positive naive CD8 T cells. Study findings and constraints: For CXCR3-positive naive cells, TRB CDR3s were more hydrophobic than those of CXCR3-negative naive cells.

The study made its TRB cDNA libraries by 5' RACE, adding UMI labels. TCRdb reanalyzed the 5' RACE reads and collapses them to one entry per CDR3 protein, without DNA. The sample has about 110,000 distinct CDR3 sequences. These TCRs' antigens remain unknown. The sequenced material came from naive CXCR3+ CD8+ T cells from blood. Noted subset: CD45RO-CCR7+CD27+CD95- naive CD8+ T cells expressing CXCR3 (TNR3+). Receptor source: a human donor in good health. Some clones in this sample may be carry-over from other donors' samples.

The rearrangement links TRBV21-1 to TRBJ1-1; TCRdb's D gene call, TRBD1, goes unchecked for lack of DNA. TRBV21-1 is listed as a pseudogene. The CDR3 spans 14 residues. The CDR3 loop is CASSKDRTGTEAFF.

The rearrangement links TRBV7-9 to TRBJ1-6; TCRdb's D call, TRBD1, is unchecked because there is no DNA. This CDR3 spans 16 amino acids. CDR1 and CDR2 from the germline V gene are SEHNR and FQNEAQ (reference sequence). The CDR3 region is CASSLAPGQGASPLHF.

This sequence joins TRBV10-3 and TRBJ2-3. The CDR3 consists of 13 residues. The germline V gene has CDR1 ENHRY and CDR2 SYGVKD. CDR3 amino acids: CAISPMVWDTQYF.

This chain connects TRBV5-1 to TRBJ2-7; with no DNA, the TCRdb D assignment of TRBD1 cannot be verified. CDR1 and CDR2 (germline): SGHRS, YFSETQ. This CDR3 spans 14 amino acids. The CDR3 loop is CASSRTGTDYEQYF.

The chain links TRBV7-9 to TRBJ1-1; lacking DNA, the TRBD1 call made by TCRdb goes unchecked. CDR3 length: 16 amino acids. CDR1 and CDR2 from the germline V gene are SEHNR and FQNEAQ (reference sequence). CDR3 protein: CASSLGTGGRWTEAFF.

The rearrangement joins TRBV27 to TRBJ1-6. The length of the CDR3 is 15 residues. Per germline, CDR1 MNHEY and CDR2 SMNVEV (reference sequence). CDR3 loop: CASSLSGIGNSPLHF.

This rearrangement joins TRBV6-5 to TRBJ2-5; checking the TCRdb D call of TRBD2 is not possible without DNA. The CDR3 is made up of 14 amino acids. CDR1 MNHEY and CDR2 SVGAGI come from the germline V gene. The CDR3 spells CASSFLEGPETQYF.

J is TRBJ2-1 and V is TRBV7-9; TCRdb designates TRBD2, a call that cannot be tested without DNA. Germline values: CDR1 SEHNR, CDR2 FQNEAQ (reference sequence). The CDR3 contains 13 residues. The CDR3 region is CASMGLNYNEQFF. Full variable domain (rest looked up from reference TRBV7-9 and TRBJ2-1): DTGVSQNPRHKITKRGQNVTFRCDPISEHNRLYWYRQTLGQGPEFLTYFQNEAQLEKSRLLSDRFSAERPKGSFSTLEIQRTEQGDSAMYLCASMGLNYNEQFFGPGTRLTVL.

The rearrangement joins TRBV20-1 to TRBJ2-3. Germline loops: CDR1 DFQATT, CDR2 SNEGSKA (reference sequence). The CDR3 runs to 14 residues. CDR3: CSALQSTATDTQYF.

V and J are TRBV9 and TRBJ1-2. Germline CDR1 is SGDLS and CDR2 is YYNGEE. CDR3 length: 12 amino acids. CDR3 sequence: CASRLGGNGYTF. Full variable domain (rest looked up from reference TRBV9 and TRBJ1-2): DSGVTQTPKHLITATGQRVTLRCSPRSGDLSVYWYQQSLDQGLQFLIQYYNGEERAKGNILERFSAQQFPDLHSELNLSSLELGDSALYFCASRLGGNGYTFGSGTRLTVV.

The V call is TRBV7-9, the J call TRBJ1-2; absent DNA, TCRdb's TRBD1 call cannot be checked. Germline V gene data show CDR1 as SEHNR and CDR2 as FQNEAQ (reference sequence). The CDR3 is made up of 16 amino acids. The CDR3: CASSTIGGAPDYGYTF.

The chain carries TRBV6-2 or TRBV6-3 and TRBJ2-7. The CDR3 is 15 amino acids. Germline lookup yields CDR1 MNHEY and CDR2 SVGEGT. The CDR3: CASSYSSGGYYEQYF.